These 20 T cell receptor beta chains share one sample of origin, sequenced in a study of T-cell reconstitution after alpha-beta-depleted transplantation in children. Construction of the TCRbeta library involved unique molecular identifiers. TCRdb analysed the PCR reads with MiXCR anew, one entry per CDR3 protein. This table holds approximately 32,000 distinct CDR3 sequences, about 7% found once. Study-wide findings and caveats: As was reported, about two months after transplant, alpha-beta T cells came from several hundred expanded graft clones.

Their recognized antigens are unknown. The sample here was peripheral blood, taken 60 days after TCRalphabeta/CD19-depleted stem cell transplant. The receptors originated from a child under two years old who had a stem cell transplant for acute myeloid leukemia, so the T cells may come from the graft donor.

There are many counts of this clonotype. The V call is TRBV6-5, the J call TRBJ1-1; D is unresolved. CDR1 and CDR2 (germline): MNHEY, SVGAGI. The CDR3 runs 14 residues. Trimming cost V 8 bases and J 0 bases, with 13 bases left between them. CDR3 loop: CASGNNGVNTEAFF. The CDR3 DNA is TGTGCCAGCGGGAACAATGGCGTGAACACTGAAGCTTTCTTT.

The table lists this clonotype with many counts. The chain couples TRBV2 to TRBJ2-2; D gene unclear. The CDR3 has 12 residues. Trimming pared 6 bases from V and 2 bases from J, leaving 4 bases between. Per germline, CDR1 SNHLY and CDR2 FYNNEI. The CDR3 region has the DNA TGTGCCAGCAGGCTAAACACCGGGGAGCTGTTTTTT. It codes for CASRLNTGELFF.

The chain combines TRBV7-9 with TRBJ2-1; D unclear. CDR1 SEHNR and CDR2 FQNEAQ come from the germline V gene (reference sequence). This CDR3 comprises 12 residues. V dropped 5 bases and J dropped 8 bases, with 10 bases sitting between them. CDR3: CASSLPLHEQFF. The CDR3 DNA follows: TGTGCCAGCAGCCTCCCCCTCCATGAGCAGTTCTTC. The variable domain in full, completed from reference TRBV7-9 and TRBJ2-1, reads DTGVSQNPRHKITKRGQNVTFRCDPISEHNRLYWYRQTLGQGPEFLTYFQNEAQLEKSRLLSDRFSAERPKGSFSTLEIQRTEQGDSAMYLCASSLPLHEQFFGPGTRLTVL.

This clonotype has ten or more counts. The chain couples TRBV28 to TRBJ2-7, with 9 bases lining up with TRBD1. There are 17 residues in the CDR3. V lost 8 bases and J lost 4; bases outside the gene matches: 18. The germline gives CDR1 MDHEN, CDR2 SYDVKM. CDR3 bases: TGTGCCAGCTGGGCAGCCAACAGGGGGCGAGGTGGGTACGAGCAGTACTTC. The encoded protein is CASWAANRGRGGYEQYF.

This clonotype appeared many times. This chain links TRBV7-8 with TRBJ1-2, with unresolved D. Deletions cut 7 bases from V and 8 bases from J, with 29 bases between. The CDR3 has 17 residues. Germline CDR1 reads SGHVS; CDR2 reads FQNEAQ. The CDR3 is CASTRGRFPPSRGGYTF. CDR3 bases: TGTGCCAGCACGCGGGGTAGGTTCCCACCGTCGAGAGGAGGCTACACCTTC.

This sequence joins TRBV6-1 and TRBJ2-7; no definite D call. This CDR3 has 19 amino acids. Per germline, CDR1 MNHNS and CDR2 SASEGT. With 5 bases removed from V and 6 bases from J, the gap between germline ends came to 32 bases. DNA for the CDR3: TGTGCCAGCAGTCCCAGTGTAGTGTTAACAATGGAGCTCTTGTCCGAGCAGTACTTC. Its translation: CASSPSVVLTMELLSEQYF.

This clonotype was seen ten or more times. The chain recombines TRBV6-5 with TRBJ2-5; possibly TRBD2 for D (5 bases). The CDR3 is made up of 14 amino acids. CDR1 and CDR2 (germline): MNHEY, SVGAGI. Trimming took 6 bases from V and 7 from J, leaving 18 bases between them. In nucleotides, the CDR3 is TGTGCCAGCAGCGGGGTTGGGCTTAGAGGGACCCAGTACTTC. Protein: CASSGVGLRGTQYF.

This clonotype was counted ten times or more. The gene calls are TRBV6-2 or TRBV6-3 and TRBJ2-5; D might be TRBD1 (6 bases). The germline V and J ends were trimmed by 2 bases and 1 base, with 11 bases remaining between them. Germline-derived CDR1 and CDR2 are MNHEY and SVGEGT. The CDR3 runs 15 residues. The CDR3 DNA reads TGTGCCAGCAGTTACACCGAGACAGGCCAAGAGACCCAGTACTTC. Protein: CASSYTETGQETQYF.

The chain couples TRBV6-5 to TRBJ2-1, with 7 bases aligning to TRBD2. CDR1 MNHEY and CDR2 SVGAGI come from the germline V gene. The CDR3 is made up of 12 amino acids. Trimming removed 3 bases from V and 8 bases from J; junction bases left unmatched: 1. The CDR3 DNA reads as TGTGCCAGCAGTTATCGGGGGGATGAGCAGTTCTTC. Translating it yields CASSYRGDEQFF.

This clonotype was picked up many times. The V call is TRBV5-6, the J call TRBJ2-7, with 8 bases identical to TRBD1. V trimming: 2 bases; J trimming: 0 bases; junction bases outside the gene matches: 4. Germline values: CDR1 SGHDT, CDR2 YYEEEE. This CDR3 spans 15 amino acids. The CDR3 region has the DNA TGTGCCAGCAGCTTTCAGGGGGCTTCCTCCTACGAGCAGTACTTC. Its translation is CASSFQGASSYEQYF.

There are many counts of this clonotype. The CDR3 nucleotides read TGTGCCAGCAGCCGCAGTATGCTTTACGAGCAGTACTTC. This codes for CASSRSMLYEQYF. The chain couples TRBV27 to TRBJ2-7; unclear D gene. The V end lost 6 bases, the J end lost 4 bases, and 13 bases lay between the germline ends. The CDR3 totals 13 residues. Germline lookup yields CDR1 MNHEY and CDR2 SMNVEV (reference sequence).

This clonotype was observed many times. CDR3 sequence: CASSRVQGNSYNEQFF. As DNA, the CDR3 is TGTGCCAGCAGCCGGGTACAGGGTAACTCCTACAATGAGCAGTTCTTC. V usage is TRBV3-1 and J usage is TRBJ2-1, with D tentatively TRBD1 (6 bases). The germline CDR1 and CDR2 sequences are LGHDT and YNNKEL (reference sequence). The length of the CDR3 is 16 residues. V was cut by 4 bases and J by 0 bases, with 13 bases left in between.

This clonotype was detected ten times or more. The rearrangement uses TRBV10-3 and TRBJ1-1; 7 nucleotides match TRBD1. The CDR3 runs to 17 residues. With 2 bases clipped from V and 3 bases from J, the junction kept 12 bases outside the gene matches. Germline CDR1 reads ENHRY; CDR2 reads SYGVKD. The CDR3 loop reads CAISERTGEEKDTEAFF. Here the CDR3 DNA reads TGTGCCATCAGTGAGAGAACAGGGGAGGAAAAGGACACTGAAGCTTTCTTT.

This clonotype has ten or more counts. The chain is built from TRBV7-9 and TRBJ1-4; D gene ambiguous. Germline V lookup: CDR1 SEHNR, CDR2 FQNEAQ (reference sequence). CDR3 length: 14 residues. Trimming left V 5 bases short and J 6 bases short, with 13 bases between. CDR3 nucleotide sequence: TGTGCCAGCAGCCCCGGTTGGCGGGATGAAAAACTGTTTTTT. The encoded protein is CASSPGWRDEKLFF.

This clonotype was seen at least ten times. The chain is built from TRBV7-2 and TRBJ1-5; a possible D gene is TRBD1 (5 bases). The CDR3 is 17 residues long. V was shortened by 6 bases and J by 2 bases, with 20 bases between the two germline ends. Per germline, CDR1 SGHTA and CDR2 FQGNSA. CDR3 DNA sequence: TGTGCCAGCAGTCTCAGCCGGGGGAAATGGGGCAATCAGCCCCAGCATTTT. Encoded protein: CASSLSRGKWGNQPQHF.

This clonotype occurred many times. This chain connects TRBV7-9 to TRBJ2-7; unclear D gene. The CDR3 contains 13 residues. The germline gives CDR1 SEHNR, CDR2 FQNEAQ (reference sequence). With 2 bases removed from V and 7 bases from J, the gap between germline ends came to 12 bases. CDR3 in DNA: TGTGCCAGCAGCTTATGGGCCGGTAGGGAGCAGTACTTC. Translating gives CASSLWAGREQYF.

This clonotype was seen at least ten times. J is TRBJ2-5 and V is TRBV7-9, with D perhaps matching TRBD1 (5 bases). Trimming took 5 bases from V and 1 from J, leaving 17 bases between them. CDR1 and CDR2 (germline): SEHNR, FQNEAQ (reference sequence). This CDR3 comprises 16 residues. The CDR3 loop reads CASSPRERYPQETQYF. DNA for the CDR3: TGTGCCAGCAGCCCCAGGGAACGCTACCCCCAAGAGACCCAGTACTTC.

This clonotype is judged medium-sized (0.01 to 0.1%). The V call is TRBV28, the J call TRBJ2-1; the match to TRBD2 covers 8 bases. This CDR3 region has 14 residues. After removal of 3 bases from V and 5 bases from J, the junction contained 3 bases not matched to a gene. Germline lookup yields CDR1 MDHEN and CDR2 SYDVKM. The CDR3, as DNA: TGTGCCAGCAGTTTCCTAGCGGGCGACAATGAGCAGTTCTTC. Translated, it gives CASSFLAGDNEQFF. The full variable domain, completed using reference TRBV28 and TRBJ2-1, is DVKVTQSSRYLVKRTGEKVFLECVQDMDHENMFWYRQDPGLGLRLIYFSYDVKMKEKGDIPEGYSVSREKKERFSLILESASTNQTSMYLCASSFLAGDNEQFFGPGTRLTVL.

There are many counts of this clonotype. V gene TRBV12-3 or TRBV12-4 combines with J gene TRBJ2-1; possible D gene TRBD1, 6 bases. The CDR3 is 15 amino acids. Trimming removed 4 bases from V and 4 bases from J, with 14 bases in between. The CDR3 DNA reads TGTGCCAGCAGTTCGACCAGGGGTAGTTACAATGAGCAGTTCTTC. It encodes CASSSTRGSYNEQFF.

This clonotype was detected many times. The rearrangement joins TRBV7-9 to TRBJ2-7; D tentatively reads TRBD1 or TRBD2 (5 bases each). The germline CDR1 and CDR2 sequences are SEHNR and FQNEAQ (reference sequence). The CDR3 is 16 residues long. Trimming shortened V by 1 base and J by 0 bases, and 13 bases separated the two germline ends. The CDR3 nucleotides read TGTGCCAGCAGCTTAGTCTCCGGGACCCTCTCCTACGAGCAGTACTTC. It translates to CASSLVSGTLSYEQYF. Full variable domain (rest looked up from reference TRBV7-9 and TRBJ2-7): DTGVSQNPRHKITKRGQNVTFRCDPISEHNRLYWYRQTLGQGPEFLTYFQNEAQLEKSRLLSDRFSAERPKGSFSTLEIQRTEQGDSAMYLCASSLVSGTLSYEQYFGPGTRLTVT.